Each of the 32 T cell receptor beta chains below was sequenced from the same sample in a study of cytomegalovirus exposure and HLA in healthy donors. The PCR made use of 60 Vbeta and 13 Jbeta primers. Generated by immunoSEQ multiplex PCR, the TCRdb table keeps only in-frame clones and is missing some. Altogether approximately 280,000 clones are present, 86% being singletons, with the ten largest covering 3.5% to 4.5%. The material sequenced was PBMCs. These TCRs come from a man in his forties in good health and CMV-seropositive.

The chain uses TRBV28 and TRBJ2-7; TRBD1 might be the D (5 bases). Trimming left V 6 bases short and J 2 bases short, with 8 bases between. This CDR3 spans 12 amino acids. CDR1 and CDR2 from the germline V gene are MDHEN and SYDVKM. CDR3 sequence reads: CASRDTAYEQYF. CDR3 DNA sequence: TGTGCCAGCAGGGACACAGCCTACGAGCAGTACTTC.

This clone was picked up a small number of times. The chain has TRBV7-9 and TRBJ1-1; TRBD1 might be the D (6 bases). CDR1 SEHNR and CDR2 FQNEAQ come from the germline V gene (reference sequence). Trimming shortened V by 5 bases and J by 7 bases, and 8 bases separated the two germline ends. The CDR3 runs to 11 residues. The CDR3 DNA reads TGTGCCAGCAGCCCGACAGGTGAAGCTTTCTTT. This translates into CASSPTGEAFF.

The chain joins TRBV27 to TRBJ2-7; D gene unclear. In germline, CDR1 is MNHEY, CDR2 SMNVEV (reference sequence). The length of the CDR3 is 13 residues. Trimming cost V 5 bases and J 0 bases, with 8 bases left between them. CDR3 region: CASSTTRSYEQYF. The DNA of the CDR3 is TGTGCCAGCAGTACGACTCGCTCCTACGAGCAGTACTTC.

The chain has TRBV19 and TRBJ2-2; 8 positions match TRBD2. V dropped 3 bases and J dropped 5; count of bases not matched to a gene: 14. The CDR3 spans 18 residues. CDR1 and CDR2 (germline): LNHDA, SQIVND (reference sequence). The CDR3 DNA follows: TGTGCCAGTAGTATGGGTAGAGGAGCGGGAGTGGGGACCGGGGAGCTGTTTTTT. Amino acids: CASSMGRGAGVGTGELFF.

The gene calls are TRBV6-6 and TRBJ1-2; D might be TRBD1 (5 bases). With 6 bases removed from V and 4 bases from J, the gap between germline ends came to 12 bases. Germline V gives CDR1 MNHNY, CDR2 SVGAGI (reference sequence). The CDR3 has 13 amino acids. CDR3 sequence: CASRTDRGYGYTF. The CDR3 DNA reads TGTGCCAGCAGAACCGACAGAGGCTATGGCTACACCTTC.

The V and J genes are TRBV2 and TRBJ2-6; 7 bases fit TRBD1. V lost 6 bases to trimming and J lost 5 bases; unmatched junction nucleotides: 10. Germline loops: CDR1 SNHLY, CDR2 FYNNEI. The CDR3 loop spans 16 amino acids. Written as DNA, the CDR3 is TGTGCCAGCAGCAGGGACAGTGGTAATAGGGCCAACGTCCTGACTTTC. Its protein product is CASSRDSGNRANVLTF.

The genes are TRBV2 and TRBJ2-7; D unclear. The CDR3 extends over 14 amino acids. Trimming shortened V by 3 bases and J by 5 bases, and 14 bases separated the two germline ends. Germline CDR1 SNHLY, CDR2 FYNNEI. This CDR3 reads CASSESAPTHEQYF. The CDR3 nucleotides are TGTGCCAGCAGTGAGTCTGCCCCCACTCACGAGCAGTACTTC.

V and J are TRBV5-6 and TRBJ2-3, with D unclear. V lost 4 bases to trimming and J lost 2 bases, with 14 bases between them. This CDR3 spans 15 amino acids. Germline CDR1 and CDR2: SGHDT and YYEEEE. The CDR3 reads CASSGYRKLTDTQYF. CDR3 sequence (DNA): TGTGCCAGCAGCGGATACAGAAAACTCACAGATACGCAGTATTTT.

The chain recombines TRBV27 with TRBJ2-7; 10 nucleotides align to TRBD1. The CDR3 covers 14 residues. Germline CDR1 and CDR2: MNHEY and SMNVEV (reference sequence). The ends lost 5 bases at V and 5 bases at J; junction bases unmatched: 6. The CDR3 nucleotides are TGTGCCAGCAGTCCTGACAGGGGGCCCAACGAGCAGTACTTC. Amino acids: CASSPDRGPNEQYF.

V is TRBV27 and J is TRBJ2-1, with TRBD2 matching over 10 bases. The CDR3 spans 16 residues. Germline V gene lookup returns CDR1 MNHEY and CDR2 SMNVEV (reference sequence). Trimming at V came to 2 bases and at J to 8 bases, leaving 9 bases not matched to a gene. DNA for the CDR3: TGTGCCAGCAGTTTAATGGCTAGCGGGAGCGGAGATGAGCAGTTCTTC. Translation gives CASSLMASGSGDEQFF.

The V call is TRBV27, the J call TRBJ2-3, with a possible D match to TRBD1 (7 bases). Germline V lookup: CDR1 MNHEY, CDR2 SMNVEV (reference sequence). The CDR3 runs to 15 residues. The germline V and J ends were trimmed by 5 bases and 2 bases, with 14 bases remaining between them. CDR3: CASSGAGGFTDTQYF. The CDR3 region has the DNA TGTGCCAGCAGTGGTGCAGGGGGGTTCACAGATACGCAGTATTTT.

To note about this clone: A far larger clone is one nucleotide away, so this likely arose from a read error. The rearrangement uses TRBV7-6 and TRBJ1-1, with D possibly being TRBD1 (5 bases). The CDR3 is 17 amino acids. CDR1 is SGHVS, CDR2 FNYEAQ, per germline. V lost 5 bases and J 0 bases, leaving 19 bases between the germline ends. CDR3 DNA sequence: TGTGCCAGCAGCCAAGATGTGGCAGGGATAATGAACACTGAAGCTTTCTTT. The encoded protein is CASSQDVAGIMNTEAFF. Supplemented by reference TRBV7-6 and TRBJ1-1, the full variable domain reads GAGVSQSPRYKVTKRGQDVALRCDPISGHVSLYWYRQALGQGPEFLTYFNYEAQQDKSGLPNDRFSAERPEGSISTLTIQRTEQRDSAMYRCASSQDVAGIMNTEAFFGQGTRLTVV.

The genes are TRBV6-4 and TRBJ1-1; perhaps TRBD1 as D (6 bases). This CDR3 has 14 residues. Trimming stripped 6 bases from V and 1 base from J, with 12 bases between. Germline assignment: CDR1 MRHNA and CDR2 SNTAGT. CDR3 in amino acids: CASSLEGGNTEAFF. CDR3 nucleotides: TGTGCCAGCAGCCTTGAAGGGGGGAACACTGAAGCTTTCTTT.

V and J are TRBV7-5 and TRBJ1-5. TRBV7-5 is tagged as a pseudogene. The CDR3 runs to 15 residues. CDR3 protein: CARSFGRDSNQPQHF. CDR3 nucleotide sequence: TGTGCCAGAAGCTTTGGGAGGGATAGCAATCAGCCCCAGCATTTT.

This clone was seen a single time. The V call is TRBV2, the J call TRBJ2-2; 8 nucleotides align to TRBD1. Trimming removed 7 bases from V and 2 bases from J; junction bases left unmatched: 9. This CDR3 is built from 16 residues. Germline V gene sequence: CDR1 SNHLY, CDR2 FYNNEI. CDR3 DNA sequence: TGTGCCAGCAACCCGACAGGGGTCTCTAACACCGGGGAGCTGTTTTTT. The encoded protein is CASNPTGVSNTGELFF.

The chain joins TRBV10-3 to TRBJ2-1; 10 bases agree with TRBD1. This CDR3 is built from 19 residues. In germline, CDR1 is ENHRY, CDR2 SYGVKD. Germline trimming cut 6 bases from V and 6 bases from J; bases unmatched to any gene: 20. CDR3 coding DNA: TGTGCCATCAGGGGACAGGGGACTCCCTATTCCGGGATCCTCAATGAGCAGTTCTTC. Protein sequence: CAIRGQGTPYSGILNEQFF.

The rearrangement joins TRBV6-5 to TRBJ1-2, with a weak D call TRBD1 (6 bases). Trimming removed 2 bases at V and 6 bases at J, with 16 bases between. Germline assignment: CDR1 MNHEY and CDR2 SVGAGI. This CDR3 has 15 residues. The CDR3 region is CASSYPQTGRDGYTF. CDR3 DNA: TGTGCCAGCAGTTACCCCCAGACAGGTCGCGATGGCTACACCTTC.

This clone was seen a single time. This sequence joins TRBV25-1 and TRBJ1-2; 7 nucleotides align to TRBD1. This CDR3 region has 16 residues. Germline lookup yields CDR1 MGHDK and CDR2 SYGVNS. V lost 0 bases to trimming and J lost 6 bases; unmatched junction nucleotides: 10. The CDR3 spells CASSEYKGGGPDGYTF. The CDR3 nucleotides read TGTGCCAGCAGTGAATATAAAGGGGGCGGTCCCGATGGCTACACCTTC.

The chain recombines TRBV6-6 with TRBJ2-5; 10 bases map to TRBD1. The DNA end is more similar to TRBJ2-7, so the J call may be wrong. There are 16 residues in the CDR3. Germline V gene data show CDR1 as MNHNY and CDR2 as SVGAGI (reference sequence). The CDR3 sequence is CASSHPPGQGSYEQYF. As DNA, the CDR3 is TGTGCCAGCAGCCACCCCCCGGGACAGGGGTCTTACGAGCAGTACTTC.

The chain joins TRBV19 to TRBJ2-7; D is undetermined. Trimming pared 1 base from V and 2 bases from J, leaving 6 bases between. Germline CDR1 is LNHDA and CDR2 is SQIVND (reference sequence). CDR3 length: 13 amino acids. DNA for the CDR3: TGTGCCAGTAGTATAGGAGTGACCTACGAGCAGTACTTC. Its protein is CASSIGVTYEQYF.

The chain employs TRBV25-1 and TRBJ2-7; 12 bases are a match to TRBD2. V gave up 6 bases and J gave up 2 bases; unmatched junction bases: 8. Germline V CDR1 and CDR2: MGHDK, SYGVNS. The CDR3 covers 16 residues. The CDR3 loop is CASSRPGLAGTYEQYF. The CDR3 DNA reads as TGTGCCAGCAGCCGCCCCGGACTAGCGGGGACCTACGAGCAGTACTTC.

This clone was seen a handful of times. This chain links TRBV4-1 with TRBJ2-1, with 8 positions matching TRBD2. Germline loops: CDR1 MGHRA, CDR2 YSYEKL. The CDR3 spans 16 residues. Trimming took 1 base from V and 2 from J; bases not matched to a gene: 4. The DNA for the CDR3 is TGCGCCAGCAGCCAAGGGGCGGGACTAGCCTACAATGAGCAGTTCTTC. It is translated as CASSQGAGLAYNEQFF.

The V and J genes are TRBV5-1 and TRBJ2-1; 13 nucleotides align to TRBD2. V dropped 4 bases and J dropped 4; count of bases not matched to a gene: 8. Germline values: CDR1 SGHRS, CDR2 YFSETQ. The CDR3 spans 17 residues. CDR3 sequence: CASSPGTSGTEYNEQFF. In DNA, the CDR3 is TGCGCCAGCAGCCCGGGGACTAGCGGGACAGAGTACAATGAGCAGTTCTTC.

As for this clone: Other DNA sequences from this sample encode an identical CDR3 as well. The rearrangement links TRBV28 to TRBJ2-7, with a possible D match to TRBD1 (6 bases). The germline V and J ends were trimmed by 4 bases and 1 base, with 8 bases remaining between them. The CDR3 is made up of 13 amino acids. Germline assignment: CDR1 MDHEN and CDR2 SYDVKM. CDR3 nucleotides: TGTGCCAGCAGTTCAGGACAGTCCTACGAGCAGTACTTC. Translation gives CASSSGQSYEQYF.

This chain links TRBV7-2 with TRBJ1-3, with D uncertain. V lost 5 bases and J 4 bases, leaving 9 bases between the germline ends. Germline CDR1 SGHTA, CDR2 FQGNSA. This CDR3 comprises 13 residues. CDR3 region: CASSRTGGNTIYF. CDR3 in DNA: TGTGCCAGCAGCCGTACGGGGGGAAACACCATATATTTT.

This chain connects TRBV5-1 to TRBJ2-3; possibly TRBD1 for D (6 bases). V lost 5 bases and J lost 2, with 12 bases in between. Germline CDR1 SGHRS, CDR2 YFSETQ. The CDR3 is 14 residues long. In nucleotides, the CDR3 is TGCGCCAGCAGATCGAGGGGGAACACAGATACGCAGTATTTT. It codes for CASRSRGNTDTQYF.

The chain links TRBV14 to TRBJ1-6, with TRBD1 as a possible D gene (5 bases). Trimming shortened V by 4 bases and J by 5 bases, and 9 bases separated the two germline ends. Germline CDR1 and CDR2: SGHDN and FVKESK. This CDR3 comprises 14 residues. The CDR3 sequence is CASSLNRNNSPLHF. As DNA, the CDR3 is TGTGCCAGCAGCCTGAACAGGAATAATTCACCCCTCCACTTT.

The V and J genes are TRBV5-3 and TRBJ2-7; tentative D call: TRBD2 (6 bases). TRBV5-3 is annotated as an ORF whose role is uncertain. V was cut by 8 bases and J by 2 bases, with 14 bases left in between. The CDR3 sequence is 13 residues long. The CDR3 coding sequence is TGTGCCAGCAGACCGGGAGAGGCCTACGAGCAGTACTTC. It translates to CASRPGEAYEQYF.

The CDR3 DNA reads TGTGCCAGCAGCGTGGGACTAGCGGGTGACGATTACAATGAGCAGTTCTTC. Amino acids: CASSVGLAGDDYNEQFF. J is TRBJ2-1 and V is TRBV7-6; 12 bases are a match to TRBD2. V was clipped by 5 bases and J by 4 bases; unmatched bases: 9. The CDR3 is 17 amino acids. Germline-derived CDR1 and CDR2 are SGHVS and FNYEAQ.

V and J are TRBV7-9 and TRBJ2-7; possible D gene TRBD1, 6 bases. This CDR3 has 12 residues. V lost 5 bases and J lost 4, with 9 bases in between. Germline CDR1 and CDR2: SEHNR and FQNEAQ (reference sequence). CDR3 nucleotides: TGTGCCAGCAGCGCAACAGGGTACGAGCAGTACTTC. Its protein is CASSATGYEQYF. Complete variable domain (other parts from reference TRBV7-9 and TRBJ2-7): DTGVSQNPRHKITKRGQNVTFRCDPISEHNRLYWYRQTLGQGPEFLTYFQNEAQLEKSRLLSDRFSAERPKGSFSTLEIQRTEQGDSAMYLCASSATGYEQYFGPGTRLTVT.

This clone was observed a single time. The genes are TRBV9 and TRBJ2-1; 7 bases align to TRBD1. The CDR3 totals 14 residues. The J segment lost 15 bases and the V segment lost 1 base, leaving 13 bases of the junction unmatched. Germline V CDR1 and CDR2: SGDLS, YYNGEE. CDR3 protein: CASSVNRWTGQLFF. The CDR3 bases are TGTGCCAGCAGCGTAAATAGGTGGACGGGACAGCTGTTCTTC.

V usage is TRBV15 and J usage is TRBJ1-5, with TRBD1 identical over 7 bases. V dropped 6 bases and J dropped 0; count of bases not matched to a gene: 5. The CDR3 consists of 15 residues. Germline lookup yields CDR1 LNHNV and CDR2 YYDKDF (reference sequence). DNA of the CDR3: TGTGCCACCAGGGGAGCAGGGGGTAGCAATCAGCCCCAGCATTTT. Encoded protein: CATRGAGGSNQPQHF.